The TCR beta chain described here comes from a study of CD8 T cells in ankylosing spondylitis. As regards this clonotype: Its specificity is unknown.

Study-wide findings and caveats: In peripheral blood, disease-linked CD8+ clones occurred at relatively low frequencies. A TCR beta motif made of fewer than 10 highly homologous variants seemed typical of ankylosing spondylitis blood. Significantly higher representation of disease-linked clones was reported for matched ankylosing spondylitis synovial fluid.

Germline assignment: CDR1 DFQATT and CDR2 SNEGSKA (reference sequence). V shed 6 bases and J shed 0 bases, with 15 bases lying between them. This CDR3 comprises 15 residues. It was by quantitative 5'-RACE with molecular barcodes that TCR beta libraries were made. TCRdb redid the calling of the 5' RACE reads with MiXCR, one entry per CDR3 protein. This sample has about 400,000 distinct CDR3 sequences, with about a fifth found just once. The sample taken for sequencing was blood, either unsorted or a sorted T cell fraction (not recorded which). This TCR was sampled from a male donor with ankylosing spondylitis. The V call is TRBV20-1, the J call TRBJ2-1; D is undetermined. The CDR3 spells CSANLQPSSYNEQFF. For the CDR3, the DNA is TGCAGTGCCAACCTACAACCGAGCTCCTACAATGAGCAGTTCTTC.